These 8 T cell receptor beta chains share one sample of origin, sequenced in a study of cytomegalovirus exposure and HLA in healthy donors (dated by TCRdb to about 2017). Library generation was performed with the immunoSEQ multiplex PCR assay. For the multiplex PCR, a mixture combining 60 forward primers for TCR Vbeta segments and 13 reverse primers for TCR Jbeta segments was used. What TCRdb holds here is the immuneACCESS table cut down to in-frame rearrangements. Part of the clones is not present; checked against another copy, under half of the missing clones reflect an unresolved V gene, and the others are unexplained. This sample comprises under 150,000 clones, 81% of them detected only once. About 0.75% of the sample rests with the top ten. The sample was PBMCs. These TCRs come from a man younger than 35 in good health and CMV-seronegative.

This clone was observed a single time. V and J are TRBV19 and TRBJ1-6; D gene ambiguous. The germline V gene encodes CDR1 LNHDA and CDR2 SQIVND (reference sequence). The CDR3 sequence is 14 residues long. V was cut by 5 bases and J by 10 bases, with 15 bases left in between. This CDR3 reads CASSEFGVWSPLHF. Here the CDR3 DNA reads TGTGCCAGTAGTGAATTCGGGGTCTGGTCACCCCTCCACTTT.

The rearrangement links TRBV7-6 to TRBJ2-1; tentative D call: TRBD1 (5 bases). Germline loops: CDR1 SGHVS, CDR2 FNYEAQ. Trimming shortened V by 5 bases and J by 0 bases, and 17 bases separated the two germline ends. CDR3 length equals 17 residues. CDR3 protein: CASSPFTQGGSYNEQFF. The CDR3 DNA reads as TGTGCCAGCAGCCCGTTTACCCAGGGTGGCTCCTACAATGAGCAGTTCTTC.

The CDR3 nucleotides are TGTGCCTGGAGAGAAAGGAACAGGGTCAATGAGCAGTTCTTC. Its translation: CAWRERNRVNEQFF. This chain joins TRBV30 and TRBJ2-1; tentatively, D is TRBD1 (6 bases). V lost 3 bases, J lost 6 bases, and 15 bases lay in between. From germline, CDR1 is GTSNPN and CDR2 SVGIG (reference sequence). The CDR3 is 14 amino acids.

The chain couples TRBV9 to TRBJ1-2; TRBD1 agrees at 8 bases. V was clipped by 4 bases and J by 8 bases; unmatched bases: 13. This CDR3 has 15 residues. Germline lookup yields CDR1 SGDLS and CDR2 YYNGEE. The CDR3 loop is CASSWQGANLDGYTF. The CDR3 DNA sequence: TGTGCCAGCAGCTGGCAGGGGGCCAATTTGGACGGCTACACCTTC.

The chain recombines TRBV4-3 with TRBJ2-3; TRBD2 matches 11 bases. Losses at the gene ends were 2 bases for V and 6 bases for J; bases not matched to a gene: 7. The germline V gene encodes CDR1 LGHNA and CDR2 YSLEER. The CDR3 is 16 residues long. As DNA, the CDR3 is TGCGCCAGCAGCCAAATTAGCGGGGGGGCTAGCGATACGCAGTATTTT. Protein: CASSQISGGASDTQYF.

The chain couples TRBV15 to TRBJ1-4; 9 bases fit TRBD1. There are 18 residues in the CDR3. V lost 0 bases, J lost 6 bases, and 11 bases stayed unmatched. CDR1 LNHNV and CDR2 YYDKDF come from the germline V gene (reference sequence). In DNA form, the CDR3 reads TGTGCCACCAGCAGAGATCCCGGAATAGGGACAGGGTATGAAAAACTGTTTTTT. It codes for CATSRDPGIGTGYEKLFF.

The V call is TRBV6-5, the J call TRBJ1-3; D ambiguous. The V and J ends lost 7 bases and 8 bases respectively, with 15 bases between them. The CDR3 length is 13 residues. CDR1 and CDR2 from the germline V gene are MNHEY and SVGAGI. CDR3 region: CASTPTGGYTIYF. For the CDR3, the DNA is TGTGCCAGCACCCCGACGGGAGGTTACACCATATATTTT.

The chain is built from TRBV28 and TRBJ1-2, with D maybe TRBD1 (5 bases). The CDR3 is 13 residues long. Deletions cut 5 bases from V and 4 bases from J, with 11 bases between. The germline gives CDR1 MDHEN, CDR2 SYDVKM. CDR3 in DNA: TGTGCCAGCAGTCCGGGGAGGGGCTATGGCTACACCTTC. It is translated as CASSPGRGYGYTF.